This TCR beta chain was sequenced in a study of T cell changes during pregnancy in multiple sclerosis. The CDR3 length is 15 residues. Germline V lookup: CDR1 MDHEN, CDR2 SYDVKM. Germline trimming cut 7 bases from V and 5 bases from J; bases unmatched to any gene: 7. Measured with immunoSEQ multiplex PCR; TCRdb has only the in-frame clones, and not every one. The data show approximately 44,000 clones, 80% to 90% seen once. The genes are TRBV28 and TRBJ2-1; 11 bases line up with TRBD1. This TCR was recovered from a female donor with multiple sclerosis, enrolled in a pregnancy study. Sequences were derived from CD4+ T cells from peripheral blood mononuclear cells, sampled in the first trimester of pregnancy. CDR3 in amino acids: CASTLGGQGDNEQFF. The CDR3 bases are TGTGCCAGCACTCTAGGGGGACAGGGGGACAATGAGCAGTTCTTC.